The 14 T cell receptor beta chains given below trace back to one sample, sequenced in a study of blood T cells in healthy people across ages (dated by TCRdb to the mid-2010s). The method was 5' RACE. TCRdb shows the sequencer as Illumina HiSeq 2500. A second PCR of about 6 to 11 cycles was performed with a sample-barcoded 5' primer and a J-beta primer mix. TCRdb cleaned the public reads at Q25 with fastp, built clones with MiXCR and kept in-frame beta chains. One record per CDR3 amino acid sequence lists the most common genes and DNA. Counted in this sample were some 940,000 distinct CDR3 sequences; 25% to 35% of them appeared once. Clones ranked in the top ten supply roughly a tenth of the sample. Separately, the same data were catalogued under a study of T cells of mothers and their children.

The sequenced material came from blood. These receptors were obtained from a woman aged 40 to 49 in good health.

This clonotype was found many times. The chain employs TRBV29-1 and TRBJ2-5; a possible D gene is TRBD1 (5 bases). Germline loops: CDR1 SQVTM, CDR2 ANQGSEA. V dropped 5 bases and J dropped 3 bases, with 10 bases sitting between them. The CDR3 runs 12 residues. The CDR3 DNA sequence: TGCAGCGTTCTGGGGCTAGAAGAGACCCAGTACTTC. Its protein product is CSVLGLEETQYF.

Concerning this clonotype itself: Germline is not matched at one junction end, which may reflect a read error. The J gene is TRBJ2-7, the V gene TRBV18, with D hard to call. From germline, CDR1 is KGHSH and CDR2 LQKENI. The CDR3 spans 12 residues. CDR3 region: CASSPRGYEQDF. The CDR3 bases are TGTGCCAGCTCACCACGGGGATACGAGCAGGACTTC.

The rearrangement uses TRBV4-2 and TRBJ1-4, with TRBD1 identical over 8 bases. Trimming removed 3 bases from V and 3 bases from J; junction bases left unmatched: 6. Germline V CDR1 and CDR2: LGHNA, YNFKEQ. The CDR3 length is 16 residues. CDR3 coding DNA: TGTGCCAGCAGCCAGGGTACAGGGGGTTCTAATGAAAAACTGTTTTTT. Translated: CASSQGTGGSNEKLFF.

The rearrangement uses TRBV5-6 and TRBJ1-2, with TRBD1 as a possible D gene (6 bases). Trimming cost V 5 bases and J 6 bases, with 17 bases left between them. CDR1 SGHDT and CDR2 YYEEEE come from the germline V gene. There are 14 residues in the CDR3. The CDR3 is CASRTQGEGDGYTF. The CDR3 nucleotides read TGTGCCAGCAGAACACAGGGTGAGGGGGATGGCTACACCTTC. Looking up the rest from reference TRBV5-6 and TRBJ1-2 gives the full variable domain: DAGVTQSPTHLIKTRGQQVTLRCSPKSGHDTVSWYQQALGQGPQFIFQYYEEEERQRGNFPDRFSGHQFPNYSSELNVNALLLGDSALYLCASRTQGEGDGYTFGSGTRLTVV.

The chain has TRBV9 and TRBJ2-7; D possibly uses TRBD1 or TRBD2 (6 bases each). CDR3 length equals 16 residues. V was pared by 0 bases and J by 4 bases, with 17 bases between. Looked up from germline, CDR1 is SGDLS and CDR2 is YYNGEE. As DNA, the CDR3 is TGTGCCAGCAGCGTAGCGGGGTCGGAGGGGGGTTACGAGCAGTACTTC. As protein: CASSVAGSEGGYEQYF.

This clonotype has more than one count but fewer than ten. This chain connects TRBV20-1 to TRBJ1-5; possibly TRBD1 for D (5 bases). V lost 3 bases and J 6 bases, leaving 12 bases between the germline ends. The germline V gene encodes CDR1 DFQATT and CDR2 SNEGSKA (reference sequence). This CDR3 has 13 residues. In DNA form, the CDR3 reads TGCAGTGCTAGTTCGGGGGTAGGTCAGCCCCAGCATTTT. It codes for CSASSGVGQPQHF.

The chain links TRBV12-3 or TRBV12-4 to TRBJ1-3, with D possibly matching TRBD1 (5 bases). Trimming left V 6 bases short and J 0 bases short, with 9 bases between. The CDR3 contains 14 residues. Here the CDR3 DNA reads TGTGCCAGCAGCCCCAGGGCCTCTGGAAACACCATATATTTT. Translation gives CASSPRASGNTIYF.

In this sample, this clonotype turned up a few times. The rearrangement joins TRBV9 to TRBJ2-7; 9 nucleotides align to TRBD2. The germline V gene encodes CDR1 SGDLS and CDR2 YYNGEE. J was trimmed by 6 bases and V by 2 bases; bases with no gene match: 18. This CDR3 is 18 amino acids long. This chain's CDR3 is CASSVACCHGLAGSEQYF. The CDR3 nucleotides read TGTGCCAGCAGCGTTGCTTGTTGCCACGGCCTAGCGGGGTCCGAGCAGTACTTC.

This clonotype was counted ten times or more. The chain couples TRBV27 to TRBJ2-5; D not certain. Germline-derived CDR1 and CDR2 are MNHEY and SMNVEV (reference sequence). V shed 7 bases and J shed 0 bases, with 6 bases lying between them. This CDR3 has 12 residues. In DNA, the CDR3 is TGTGCCAGCATGAGGTACCAAGAGACCCAGTACTTC. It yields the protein CASMRYQETQYF.

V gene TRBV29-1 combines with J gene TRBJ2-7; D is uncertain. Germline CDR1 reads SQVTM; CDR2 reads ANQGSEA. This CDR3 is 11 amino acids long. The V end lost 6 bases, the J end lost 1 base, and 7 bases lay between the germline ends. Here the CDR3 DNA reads TGCAGCGTCCGGCGGTCCTACGAGCAGTACTTC. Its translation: CSVRRSYEQYF.

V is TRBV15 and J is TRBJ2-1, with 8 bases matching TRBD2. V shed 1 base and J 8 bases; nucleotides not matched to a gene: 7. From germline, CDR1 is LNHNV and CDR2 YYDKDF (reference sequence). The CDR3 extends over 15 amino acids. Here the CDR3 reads CATSRGGTRAHEQFF. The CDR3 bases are TGTGCCACCAGCAGAGGAGGGACTAGAGCCCATGAGCAGTTCTTC.

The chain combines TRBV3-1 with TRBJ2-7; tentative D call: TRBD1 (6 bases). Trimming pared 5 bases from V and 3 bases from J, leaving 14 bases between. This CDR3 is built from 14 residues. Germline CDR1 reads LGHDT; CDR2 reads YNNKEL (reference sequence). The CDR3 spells CASSSGTPSYEQYF. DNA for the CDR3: TGTGCCAGCAGCTCCGGGACACCTAGCTACGAGCAGTACTTC.

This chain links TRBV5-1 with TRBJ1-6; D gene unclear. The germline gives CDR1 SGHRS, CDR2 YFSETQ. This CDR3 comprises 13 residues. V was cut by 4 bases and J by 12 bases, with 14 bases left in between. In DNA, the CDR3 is TGCGCCAGCAGCGGTGACACGGAGTTACCCCTCCACTTT. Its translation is CASSGDTELPLHF.

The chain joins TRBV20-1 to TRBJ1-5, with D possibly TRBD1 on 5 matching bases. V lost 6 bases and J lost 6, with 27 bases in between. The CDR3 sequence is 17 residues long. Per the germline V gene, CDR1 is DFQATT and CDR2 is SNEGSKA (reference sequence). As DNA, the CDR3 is TGCAGTGCCAGACCTCTCGGGGCGCTTGGGGGTAGTCAGCCCCAGCATTTT. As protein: CSARPLGALGGSQPQHF.